This T cell receptor (beta chain) was documented in a study of T cell repertoires in cytomegalovirus infection. Study overall: CMV infection and matching HLA type were both indicated by public TCR beta signatures. Broader study findings: In two of eight donors, the top clonotype was HLA-C-restricted CMV-specific. Totalled public TCR beta family frequency picked out people who carried CMV plus the relevant HLA.

TCRdb reprocessed the reads with MiXCR, giving one entry per CDR3 protein. The sample consists of 310,000 or so distinct CDR3 sequences, roughly 17% of them appearing once. Concerning this clonotype: Its antigen is not known.

This CDR3 is 15 amino acids long. V was clipped by 1 base and J by 0 bases, with 9 bases between them. Germline V gene lookup returns CDR1 MGHRA and CDR2 YSYEKL. The sequencing input was PBMCs. The clonotype comes from a human donor in good health (CMV status not recorded). Some clones in this sample may be carry-over from other donors' samples. The chain uses TRBV4-1 and TRBJ1-1; D unresolved. Here the CDR3 reads CASSQGHLMNTEAFF. Here the CDR3 DNA reads TGCGCCAGCAGCCAAGGACACCTTATGAACACTGAAGCTTTCTTT.